The next 5 T cell receptor beta chains were all read from a single sample in a study of T cell responses to AZD1222 COVID-19 vaccine. Assay used: immunoSEQ multiplex PCR; TCRdb lists only in-frame clones, some missing. The sample has 90,000 to 150,000 clones; around 92% are singletons. This sample comprised peripheral blood, obtained 28 days after the second AZD1222 dose. The receptors were sampled from an adult who received the AZD1222 COVID-19 vaccine.

The rearrangement links TRBV6-5 to TRBJ1-2, with 8 positions matching TRBD1. The ends lost 7 bases at V and 4 bases at J; junction bases unmatched: 8. This CDR3 has 14 amino acids. Germline lookup yields CDR1 MNHEY and CDR2 SVGAGI. The CDR3 coding sequence is TGTGCCAGCAAGCCGACAGGGGTACCCTATGGCTACACCTTC. This encodes CASKPTGVPYGYTF.

The chain employs TRBV2 and TRBJ2-7; a possible D gene is TRBD2 (6 bases). The CDR3 sequence is 15 residues long. CDR1 and CDR2 from the germline V gene are SNHLY and FYNNEI. V dropped 2 bases and J dropped 2 bases, with 13 bases sitting between them. CDR3 amino acids: CASSERAPSAYEQYF. CDR3 sequence (DNA): TGTGCCAGCAGTGAAAGGGCCCCTAGCGCCTACGAGCAGTACTTC.

This chain connects TRBV5-4 to TRBJ1-5; the D is unclear. Germline CDR1 and CDR2: SGHNT and YYREEE (reference sequence). The CDR3 totals 15 residues. Trimming left V 0 bases short and J 1 base short, with 8 bases between. The CDR3 coding sequence is TGTGCCAGCAGCTTGGGGGGATCGAGCAATCAGCCCCAGCATTTT. It encodes CASSLGGSSNQPQHF.

Only one count was recorded for this clone. DNA of the CDR3: TGTGCCAGCAGTCCGTACAGGGTAACTAACTATGGCTACACCTTC. Translated: CASSPYRVTNYGYTF. The rearrangement links TRBV28 to TRBJ1-2; a possible D gene is TRBD1 (6 bases). V dropped 5 bases and J dropped 0 bases, with 13 bases sitting between them. Per germline, CDR1 MDHEN and CDR2 SYDVKM. The length of the CDR3 is 15 residues.

V gene TRBV6-5 combines with J gene TRBJ1-4; TRBD1 aligns across 7 bases. Germline V gives CDR1 MNHEY, CDR2 SVGAGI. The CDR3 is 13 amino acids. Trimming removed 10 bases from V and 4 bases from J; junction bases left unmatched: 6. CDR3: CATRTGDNEKLFF. The CDR3, as DNA: TGTGCCACCAGGACAGGCGATAATGAAAAACTGTTTTTT.